This T cell receptor (beta chain) was retrieved from a study of blood T cells in healthy people across ages. Through a sample-barcoded 5' primer and a J-beta primer mix, a second PCR was run for about 6 to 12 cycles. TCRdb reprocessed the 5' RACE reads with MiXCR, giving one entry per CDR3 protein. The table lists some 700,000 distinct CDR3 sequences, roughly two fifths of them singletons. Trimming at V came to 4 bases and at J to 5 bases, leaving 5 bases not matched to a gene. The CDR3 spans 13 residues. Germline V lookup: CDR1 SGDLS, CDR2 YYNGEE. In its sample, this clonotype was seen a few times. The chain is built from TRBV9 and TRBJ2-7; 8 nucleotides agree with TRBD2. Sequenced: blood. The clonotype originates from a woman between 55 and 75 years old in good health. The CDR3 nucleotides are TGTGCCAGCAGCCACGGGGGGGAGGACGAGCAGTACTTC. Protein product: CASSHGGEDEQYF.